This TCR beta chain was identified during a study of blood T cell repertoires in COVID-19. Study as a whole: PBMCs, B-cell-depleted T cells, or T cells were the source of the cDNA or gDNA that made up the material.

This clone was picked up one time. Measured with immunoSEQ multiplex PCR; TCRdb has only the in-frame clones, and not every one. This sample has over 250,000 clones; about nine tenths occur once, and the top ten carry around 1.1%. V shed 7 bases and J shed 1 base, with 14 bases lying between them. CDR3 length: 14 residues. CDR1 LGHDT and CDR2 YNNKEL come from the germline V gene (reference sequence). The sequencing sample was made of PBMCs or T cells enriched from blood (not recorded which). V and J are TRBV3-1 (or the pseudogene TRBV3-2) and TRBJ2-7; D is possibly TRBD2 (5 bases). This receptor was identified in a woman younger than 45 who had recovered from COVID-19. As DNA, the CDR3 is TGTGCCAGCAATTTTGAGGGTCAATCCTACGAGCAGTACTTC. Its translation: CASNFEGQSYEQYF.